This T cell receptor (beta chain) was identified during a study of blood T cell repertoires in COVID-19 (dated by TCRdb to 2020 to 2021). About the study as a whole: Samples from collaborators originated in the United States, Italy and Spain and spanned both the acute and convalescent phases of COVID-19. The material from the prospective study consisted of cDNA or gDNA derived from T cells, B-cell-depleted T cells, or PBMCs. Subjects who had been exposed to COVID-19, were actively infected with it, or had recovered from it provided the deeply sampled blood TCRbeta repertoires that made up the dataset. A freely available public database, intended as a resource for researchers studying the immune response to SARS-CoV-2, is where the repertoires were released. Samples were obtained from the ongoing ImmuneRACE study (first 160 participants) and from 1,200 or so subjects provided by 6 global collaborators. Nearly every sample came with metadata listing a de-identified subject ID, COVID-19 status, age in years and sex. Where available, HLA class I and class II types were taken from metadata supplied by the sample provider and were not determined by assay-based typing.

Points on this clone: Its binding antigen is unknown. No qualities accompany the bases; no much larger clone lies one base away.

Each collaborating institution followed its own protocols to collect whole blood in K2EDTA tubes. For TCRbeta analysis, collaborator samples were shipped as frozen whole blood, as isolated PBMCs, or as DNA extracted from either sample type. The germline ends are 8 bases apart after V is trimmed by 0 bases and J by 5 bases. Its CDR3 holds 13 amino acids, cysteine through phenylalanine. Only the CDR3 part of the read is kept: 39 bases, read in frame from the first base. According to the germline V gene, CDR1 reads SGDLS and CDR2 reads YYNGEE. Points the paper makes about the study in general: The quantity of clinical and demographic metadata differed by source and by participant and was supplied without curation.

The immunoSEQ Assay, a bias-controlled multiplex PCR, was used to amplify TCRbeta CDR3 regions from genomic DNA. The published analysis was carried out like this. The number of nucleated cells in each sample was estimated from the amplification of reference gene primers within the assay. Sequence reads were collapsed and filtered to measure the absolute abundance of every unique TCRbeta CDR3 rearrangement. For each sample, productive Simpson clonality was calculated as the square root of Simpson's diversity index across productive rearrangements. The table was pulled from immuneACCESS by TCRdb, which kept in-frame rearrangements only. Such tables lose some clones; where checked, under half of the loss comes from unresolved V genes, and the rest has no known cause. The V and J calls and clone size come from that table; D and trimming were worked out from the DNA. Within this sample are about 210,000 clones, with around 82% of them counted one time only. The leading ten clones occupy about 2.5% of the sample.

The specimen sequenced was peripheral blood. The V and J genes are TRBV9 and TRBJ1-1, with the D gene too uncertain to name. This receptor was taken from a woman in her thirties or forties with active or convalescent COVID-19. The CDR3 reads as follows: CASSVEWRTEAFF. The nucleotide sequence is given as TGTGCCAGCAGCGTAGAATGGAGGACTGAAGCTTTCTTT.